These 29 T cell receptor beta chains share one sample of origin, sequenced in a study of OX40 agonist ivuxolimab in advanced cancers. Sequencing used immunoSEQ multiplex PCR; TCRdb keeps in-frame clones, though not all of them. The sample has tens of thousands of clones, approximately 94% seen once. This specimen consisted of CD4+ or CD8+ T cells sorted from blood, obtained in a trial of the OX40 agonist ivuxolimab. The receptors stem from an adult with an advanced solid tumor such as melanoma, head and neck, liver or kidney cancer.

CDR3 DNA sequence: TGTGCCAGTAGTATCATGGGGACGGCGAACACCGGGGAGCTGTTTTTT. Protein: CASSIMGTANTGELFF. The rearrangement joins TRBV19 to TRBJ2-2; D is tentatively TRBD1 or TRBD2 (5 bases each). This CDR3 has 16 residues. With 3 bases removed from V and 0 bases from J, the gap between germline ends came to 11 bases. Germline V gene data show CDR1 as LNHDA and CDR2 as SQIVND (reference sequence).

The V gene is TRBV7-3, the J gene TRBJ2-7; D remains ambiguous. V was clipped by 3 bases and J by 0 bases, with 9 bases between them. This CDR3 spans 14 amino acids. Looked up from germline, CDR1 is SGHTA and CDR2 is FQGTGA. The CDR3 protein is CASSLTTSSYEQYF. In DNA form, the CDR3 reads TGTGCCAGCAGCTTGACGACCAGCTCCTACGAGCAGTACTTC. Full variable domain (missing parts from reference TRBV7-3 and TRBJ2-7): GAGVSQTPSNKVTEKGKYVELRCDPISGHTALYWYRQSLGQGPEFLIYFQGTGAADDSGLPNDRFFAVRPEGSVSTLKIQRTERGDSAVYLCASSLTTSSYEQYFGPGTRLTVT.

J is TRBJ2-5 and V is TRBV4-1; D is uncertain. CDR3 length: 15 residues. The germline V and J ends were trimmed by 0 bases and 3 bases, with 11 bases remaining between them. Germline V lookup: CDR1 MGHRA, CDR2 YSYEKL. The CDR3 DNA sequence: TGCGCCAGCAGCCAAGATTTTAAAAGGGAAGAGACCCAGTACTTC. Translation gives CASSQDFKREETQYF.

The genes are TRBV28 and TRBJ2-2; 8 bases are shared with TRBD2. The CDR3 has 16 residues. V lost 5 bases to trimming and J lost 4 bases; unmatched junction nucleotides: 9. In germline, CDR1 is MDHEN, CDR2 SYDVKM. CDR3: CASSHSGSGSTGELFF. CDR3 DNA: TGTGCCAGCAGTCACAGCGGGAGTGGATCCACCGGGGAGCTGTTTTTT.

The chain joins TRBV9 to TRBJ2-5, with D hard to call. Germline V lookup: CDR1 SGDLS, CDR2 YYNGEE. V was shortened by 1 base and J by 5 bases, with 12 bases between the two germline ends. The CDR3 covers 14 residues. Here the CDR3 reads CASSVYMIGETQYF. DNA for the CDR3: TGTGCCAGCAGCGTATATATGATAGGGGAGACCCAGTACTTC.

V gene TRBV4-3 combines with J gene TRBJ1-1; D not resolved. Trimming took off 0 bases at V and 1 base at J, with 9 bases between the two ends. The CDR3 runs to 15 residues. Germline V gene lookup returns CDR1 LGHNA and CDR2 YSLEER. In DNA form, the CDR3 reads TGCGCCAGCAGCCAAGATAGACGGGGGAACACTGAAGCTTTCTTT. Translating it yields CASSQDRRGNTEAFF.

J is TRBJ2-7 and V is TRBV28; the D is unclear. V lost 4 bases and J lost 5, with 3 bases in between. CDR3 length: 10 residues. Germline V gene data show CDR1 as MDHEN and CDR2 as SYDVKM. CDR3 region: CASSSNEQYF. Written as DNA, the CDR3 is TGTGCCAGCAGTTCTAACGAGCAGTACTTC.

This chain joins TRBV9 and TRBJ2-2, with D perhaps given as TRBD1 or TRBD2 (5 bases each). The CDR3 has 15 amino acids. The V end was cut by 3 bases, the J end by 7 bases, with 16 bases between. Germline lookup yields CDR1 SGDLS and CDR2 YYNGEE. The CDR3 nucleotides read TGTGCCAGCAGCGCTGGGACCCAATGGGGCGGGGAGCTGTTTTTT. Translated, it gives CASSAGTQWGGELFF.

The rearrangement joins TRBV7-9 to TRBJ2-2; TRBD2 matches 11 bases. This CDR3 spans 15 amino acids. Germline CDR1 reads SEHNR; CDR2 reads FQNEAQ (reference sequence). V lost 8 bases, J lost 6 bases, and 8 bases stayed unmatched. CDR3 sequence (DNA): TGTGCCAGCTGGTCGACTAGCGGGATACCCGGGGAGCTGTTTTTT. Amino acids: CASWSTSGIPGELFF.

The J gene is TRBJ2-3, the V gene TRBV7-9; no clear D. Looked up from germline, CDR1 is SEHNR and CDR2 is FQNEAQ (reference sequence). The V end was cut by 7 bases, the J end by 3 bases, with 5 bases between. This CDR3 has 11 amino acids. This CDR3 is CASKATDTQYF. The CDR3 nucleotides are TGTGCCAGCAAGGCGACAGATACGCAGTATTTT.

This sequence joins TRBV7-2 and TRBJ2-7, with 15 nucleotides matching TRBD2. With V trimmed by 5 bases and J by 5 bases, 7 bases remained unmatched. Germline V CDR1 and CDR2: SGHTA, FQGNSA. The CDR3 contains 16 residues. The CDR3 region has the DNA TGTGCCAGCAGCCCCTGGACTAGCGGGAGGGGGAACGAGCAGTACTTC. It codes for CASSPWTSGRGNEQYF.

The J gene is TRBJ2-7, the V gene TRBV28; TRBD2 agrees at 7 bases. The CDR3 runs 14 residues. CDR1 is MDHEN and CDR2 is SYDVKM in the germline V gene. V was pared by 2 bases and J by 0 bases, with 1 base of the junction left unmatched. In DNA form, the CDR3 reads TGTGCCAGCAGTTTACGGGAGGACTCCTACGAGCAGTACTTC. This encodes CASSLREDSYEQYF.

The chain carries TRBV15 and TRBJ2-7; D not certain. The V gene lost 3 bases and the J gene lost 0 bases, with 12 bases spanning the gap. In germline, CDR1 is LNHNV, CDR2 YYDKDF (reference sequence). The CDR3 is 15 amino acids. The CDR3 sequence: CATSSAGPSSYEQYF. The CDR3 DNA follows: TGTGCCACCAGCAGCGCAGGCCCAAGCTCCTACGAGCAGTACTTC.

The chain combines TRBV2 with TRBJ2-7; D tentatively fits TRBD1 or TRBD2 (5 bases each). Germline V CDR1 and CDR2: SNHLY, FYNNEI. The CDR3 is made up of 13 amino acids. The V gene lost 10 bases and the J gene lost 5 bases, with 18 bases spanning the gap. CDR3 sequence: CATAPQGPHEQYF. CDR3 nucleotides: TGTGCCACCGCCCCTCAGGGACCCCACGAGCAGTACTTC.

This clone was recorded once. This chain uses TRBV5-4 with TRBJ1-1, with a possible D match to TRBD1 (6 bases). The length of the CDR3 is 14 residues. Per the germline V gene, CDR1 is SGHNT and CDR2 is YYREEE (reference sequence). With 2 bases removed from V and 0 bases from J, the gap between germline ends came to 8 bases. The CDR3 nucleotides are TGTGCCAGCAGCTTAGGGGGGGTGAACACTGAAGCTTTCTTT. It codes for CASSLGGVNTEAFF.

The genes are TRBV11-2 and TRBJ2-3; D gene uncertain. The germline V gene encodes CDR1 SGHAT and CDR2 FQNNGV. The CDR3 has 10 residues. Trimming stripped 8 bases from V and 6 bases from J, with 6 bases between. In nucleotides, the CDR3 is TGTGCCAGCGGTCGGGATACGCAGTATTTT. Amino acid sequence: CASGRDTQYF.

This clone has only one observation. V usage is TRBV2 and J usage is TRBJ2-1, with TRBD2 matching 12 bases. The V gene end was trimmed by 10 bases and the J gene end by 7 bases; junction bases not matched to a gene: 5. Germline CDR1 SNHLY, CDR2 FYNNEI. CDR3 size: 13 residues. The DNA for the CDR3 is TGTGCCACACTAGCGGGAGGCCCGAATGAGCAGTTCTTC. It translates to CATLAGGPNEQFF.

The chain joins TRBV27 to TRBJ1-4; the D is unclear. V lost 5 bases to trimming and J lost 1 base, with 5 bases between them. The CDR3 sequence is 13 residues long. The germline gives CDR1 MNHEY, CDR2 SMNVEV (reference sequence). The CDR3 loop is CASSPLTNEKLFF. DNA of the CDR3: TGTGCCAGCAGTCCTTTAACTAATGAAAAACTGTTTTTT.

This sequence joins TRBV6-6 and TRBJ1-2; weak D call: TRBD1 (6 bases). Per germline, CDR1 MNHNY and CDR2 SVGAGI (reference sequence). This CDR3 has 14 residues. Trimming stripped 8 bases from V and 3 bases from J, with 16 bases between. CDR3 loop: CASQAQGFDYGYTF. For the CDR3, the DNA is TGTGCCAGCCAAGCCCAGGGGTTTGACTATGGCTACACCTTC.

The V and J genes are TRBV10-3 and TRBJ1-5; TRBD1 aligns across 7 bases. Looked up from germline, CDR1 is ENHRY and CDR2 is SYGVKD. Trimming removed 3 bases from V and 6 bases from J; junction bases left unmatched: 11. The CDR3 length is 16 residues. CDR3 in amino acids: CAISDPTQGVVQPQHF. CDR3 DNA sequence: TGTGCCATCAGTGACCCGACTCAGGGGGTGGTTCAGCCCCAGCATTTT.

The chain joins TRBV7-8 to TRBJ2-7, with a weak D call TRBD1 (6 bases). The V and J ends lost 1 base and 3 bases respectively, with 13 bases between them. Per germline, CDR1 SGHVS and CDR2 FQNEAQ. This CDR3 is 15 amino acids long. The CDR3 here is CASSLGQGPLYEQYF. Here the CDR3 DNA reads TGTGCCAGCAGCTTAGGGCAGGGGCCCCTCTACGAGCAGTACTTC.

The V gene is TRBV19, the J gene TRBJ2-2; 9 bases line up with TRBD1. This CDR3 comprises 16 residues. The germline gives CDR1 LNHDA, CDR2 SQIVND (reference sequence). J gave up 5 bases and V 3 bases, and 7 bases lay outside the gene matches. For the CDR3, the DNA is TGTGCCAGTAGTATCGGGACAGGGTTGGGGACCGGGGAGCTGTTTTTT. It translates to CASSIGTGLGTGELFF.

This chain links TRBV5-6 with TRBJ1-4; D is unclear. Trimming cost V 0 bases and J 0 bases, with 12 bases left between them. CDR1 is SGHDT and CDR2 is YYEEEE in the germline V gene. The CDR3 spans 17 residues. The CDR3 spells CASSLGTVGATNEKLFF. CDR3 in DNA: TGTGCCAGCAGCTTGGGTACAGTCGGTGCAACTAATGAAAAACTGTTTTTT.

CDR3: CASSIGDRTGAAYEQYF. The CDR3 DNA reads as TGTGCCAGTAGTATAGGGGATCGGACAGGGGCGGCCTACGAGCAGTACTTC. The chain employs TRBV19 and TRBJ2-7; TRBD1 aligns across 9 bases. Germline V lookup: CDR1 LNHDA, CDR2 SQIVND (reference sequence). Losses at the gene ends were 1 base for V and 2 bases for J; bases not matched to a gene: 9. The CDR3 contains 17 residues.

The chain has TRBV11-2 and TRBJ2-1; maybe TRBD2 (5 bases). Germline CDR1 SGHAT, CDR2 FQNNGV. V was clipped by 5 bases and J by 8 bases, with 16 bases between them. The CDR3 runs to 14 residues. The CDR3 reads CASSLQRLGDEQFF. The CDR3 bases are TGTGCCAGCAGCCTTCAGCGGCTAGGCGATGAGCAGTTCTTC.

The chain uses TRBV19 and TRBJ1-5; D uncertain. The CDR3 contains 15 residues. V was cut by 6 bases and J by 5 bases, with 17 bases left in between. Germline V gives CDR1 LNHDA, CDR2 SQIVND (reference sequence). The CDR3 DNA sequence: TGTGCCAGTAGCATCCTCCACGGGTCTTATCAGCCCCAGCATTTT. It translates to CASSILHGSYQPQHF.

This chain links TRBV28 with TRBJ1-1; 10 positions agree with TRBD1. CDR1 is MDHEN and CDR2 is SYDVKM in the germline V gene. The CDR3 sequence is 16 residues long. The junction had 12 bases not matched to a gene; V was cut back by 6 bases and J by 5 bases. The CDR3 is CASSNQGGQGKTEAFF. The DNA of the CDR3 is TGTGCCAGCAGCAACCAGGGGGGACAGGGGAAGACTGAAGCTTTCTTT.

The chain links TRBV6-6 to TRBJ1-1, with D possibly TRBD1 on 5 matching bases. The V and J ends lost 7 bases and 1 base respectively, with 7 bases between them. Germline V gene lookup returns CDR1 MNHNY and CDR2 SVGAGI (reference sequence). This CDR3 is built from 12 residues. CDR3 DNA sequence: TGTGCCAGCACCCAGGGGAACACTGAAGCTTTCTTT. This translates into CASTQGNTEAFF.

The chain carries TRBV9 and TRBJ2-5; 8 positions agree with TRBD1. This CDR3 has 14 residues. CDR1 is SGDLS, CDR2 YYNGEE, per germline. Germline trimming cut 4 bases from V and 2 bases from J; bases unmatched to any gene: 4. DNA of the CDR3: TGTGCCAGCAGCCCTTGGGACAGGCAAGAGACCCAGTACTTC. It specifies CASSPWDRQETQYF.